Listed below are T cell receptor beta chains from one sample, sequenced in a study of blood T cell repertoires in COVID-19. Sequencing used immunoSEQ multiplex PCR; TCRdb keeps in-frame clones, though not all of them. This sample carries 200,000 to 300,000 clones, about 79% of them seen once, and the ten largest clones take around 2.4%. The material sequenced was peripheral blood. These receptors were collected from a man in his forties who had recovered from COVID-19. The CDR3 runs from the conserved cysteine through the conserved F or W. Each record gives: CDR3 protein, CDR3 DNA, D gene, J gene, V gene, clone size. D genes are given only for firm matches. The listing skips clone size in some rows; elsewhere it reads once, few, many or a size class.

CDR3: CASSLWGAKETQYF; DNA: TGTGCCAGCAGCTTATGGGGAGCAAAAGAGACCCAGTACTTC; D: -; J: TRBJ2-5; V: TRBV7-2; size: -
CDR3: CASSPESGSYNEQFF; DNA: TGTGCCAGCAGCCCAGAGTCGGGCTCCTACAATGAGCAGTTCTTC; D: -; J: TRBJ2-1; V: TRBV3-1/TRBV3-2; size: -
CDR3: CAISDRDENYGYTF; DNA: TGTGCCATCTCGGACAGGGATGAGAACTATGGCTACACCTTC; D: TRBD1; J: TRBJ1-2; V: TRBV10-3; size: once
CDR3: CASSSRLGRDSGNTIYF; DNA: TGTGCCAGCAGCTCCCGACTAGGCAGGGACTCTGGAAACACCATATATTTT; D: -; J: TRBJ1-3; V: TRBV5-5; size: -
CDR3: CASSLDRGNTIYF; DNA: TGTGCCAGCAGCTTGGACAGGGGAAACACCATATATTTT; D: -; J: TRBJ1-3; V: TRBV5-4; size: -
CDR3: CAAALTGFQETQYF; DNA: TGTGCCGCCGCATTGACAGGATTTCAAGAGACCCAGTACTTC; D: -; J: TRBJ2-5; V: TRBV10-3; size: -
CDR3: CASSLGRGYGYTF; DNA: TGTGCCAGCAGCCTTGGCCGGGGCTATGGCTACACCTTC; D: -; J: TRBJ1-2; V: TRBV12-3/TRBV12-4; size: -
CDR3: CAWHTGTGLPNTEAFF; DNA: TGTGCCTGGCACACAGGGACAGGCCTCCCGAACACTGAAGCTTTCTTT; D: TRBD1; J: TRBJ1-1; V: TRBV30; size: -
CDR3: CASSSRTSGRVNTGELFF; DNA: TGTGCCAGCAGCTCCCGGACTAGCGGGAGGGTTAACACCGGGGAGCTGTTTTTT; D: TRBD2; J: TRBJ2-2; V: TRBV11-3; size: -
CDR3: CASSLFRGGETQYF; DNA: TGTGCCAGCAGTTTATTCAGGGGTGGGGAGACCCAGTACTTC; D: -; J: TRBJ2-5; V: TRBV28; size: -
CDR3: CASSGGRNTGELFF; DNA: TGTGCCAGCAGTGGCGGGAGAAACACCGGGGAGCTGTTTTTT; D: TRBD2; J: TRBJ2-2; V: TRBV2; size: -
CDR3: CASLLAGVFGRTGELFF; DNA: TGCGCCAGCTTGCTAGCGGGGGTATTCGGGCGCACCGGGGAGCTGTTTTTT; D: TRBD2; J: TRBJ2-2; V: TRBV10-2; size: -
CDR3: CASSIKRPGQGAISYNSPLHF; DNA: TGTGCCAGTAGTATAAAAAGGCCGGGACAGGGGGCTATCTCCTATAATTCACCCCTCCACTTT; D: TRBD1; J: TRBJ1-6; V: TRBV19; size: once
CDR3: CASSLHQRVTSTDTQYF; DNA: TGTGCCAGCAGTCTCCACCAGCGGGTAACCTCCACAGATACGCAGTATTTT; D: -; J: TRBJ2-3; V: TRBV6-2/TRBV6-3; size: -
CDR3: CASSAEGQGADTQYF; DNA: TGTGCCAGCAGTGCTGAGGGACAGGGCGCAGATACGCAGTATTTT; D: TRBD1; J: TRBJ2-3; V: TRBV2; size: -
CDR3: CASSESGRADTQYF; DNA: TGTGCCAGCAGCGAATCAGGGAGGGCAGATACGCAGTATTTT; D: TRBD2; J: TRBJ2-3; V: TRBV11-3; size: -
CDR3: CASSPPFYRVGNTEAFF; DNA: TGTGCCAGCAGCCCCCCTTTTTACAGGGTAGGGAACACTGAAGCTTTCTTT; D: -; J: TRBJ1-1; V: TRBV3-1/TRBV3-2; size: -
CDR3: CASSPGLAGGAVKTQYF; DNA: TGCGCCAGCAGCCCGGGACTAGCGGGGGGGGCCGTAAAGACCCAGTACTTC; D: TRBD2; J: TRBJ2-5; V: TRBV4-1; size: -
CDR3: CAWSAREDQPQHF; DNA: TGTGCCTGGAGTGCCAGAGAGGATCAGCCCCAGCATTTT; D: -; J: TRBJ1-5; V: TRBV30; size: -
CDR3: CASSLRTNGQGNTEAFF; DNA: TGTGCCAGCAGCTTGAGAACAAACGGACAGGGAAACACTGAAGCTTTCTTT; D: TRBD1; J: TRBJ1-1; V: TRBV7-9; size: -
CDR3: CASSFIGGGQPQHF; DNA: TGCGCCAGCAGCTTCATCGGGGGTGGGCAGCCCCAGCATTTT; D: -; J: TRBJ1-5; V: TRBV5-1; size: -
CDR3: CATSDTTAGTGELFF; DNA: TGTGCCACCAGTGATACCACAGCAGGTACCGGGGAGCTGTTTTTT; D: -; J: TRBJ2-2; V: TRBV24-1; size: few
CDR3: CASRDLTGGHSSWGTEAFF; DNA: TGCGCCAGCAGGGACCTGACAGGGGGCCATTCATCGTGGGGCACTGAAGCTTTCTTT; D: TRBD1; J: TRBJ1-1; V: TRBV5-1; size: -
CDR3: CASSEYGTGGQGTQYF; DNA: TGTGCCAGCAGTGAATATGGGACAGGGGGCCAGGGGACCCAGTACTTC; D: TRBD1; J: TRBJ2-5; V: TRBV2; size: -
CDR3: CASRFSNQPQHF; DNA: TGTGCCAGCAGATTTTCAAATCAGCCCCAGCATTTT; D: -; J: TRBJ1-5; V: TRBV6-1; size: -
CDR3: CASSTSGTMNTEAFF; DNA: TGTGCCAGCAGTACGTCCGGGACAATGAACACTGAAGCTTTCTTT; D: -; J: TRBJ1-1; V: TRBV5-5; size: once
CDR3: CASSQATNTGELFF; DNA: TGTGCCAGCAGCCAAGCTACCAACACCGGGGAGCTGTTTTTT; D: -; J: TRBJ2-2; V: TRBV5-4; size: -
CDR3: CASSPATGGYEQYF; DNA: TGTGCCAGCTCACCGGCGACGGGTGGCTACGAGCAGTACTTC; D: -; J: TRBJ2-7; V: TRBV18; size: -
CDR3: CASKRTSPSGEQYF; DNA: TGTGCCAGCAAAAGAACATCCCCTTCGGGGGAGCAGTACTTC; D: -; J: TRBJ2-7; V: TRBV2; size: -
CDR3: CASSYRGGQPQHF; DNA: TGTGCCAGCAGTTACAGGGGAGGTCAGCCCCAGCATTTT; D: TRBD1; J: TRBJ1-5; V: TRBV7-2; size: -
CDR3: CASSPETGGGYTF; DNA: TGTGCCAGCTCACCCGAAACAGGGGGCGGCTACACCTTC; D: TRBD1; J: TRBJ1-2; V: TRBV18; size: -
CDR3: CASSLQQGGHLYGYTF; DNA: TGCGCCAGCAGCTTGCAACAGGGTGGTCACCTTTATGGCTACACCTTC; D: -; J: TRBJ1-2; V: TRBV5-1; size: -
CDR3: CASSRTGPGSEQYF; DNA: TGCGCCAGCAGCCGTACCGGGCCGGGGAGCGAGCAGTACTTC; D: -; J: TRBJ2-7; V: TRBV5-1; size: once
CDR3: CASSLLAANYGYTF; DNA: TGTGCCAGCAGCTTGTTGGCGGCTAACTATGGCTACACCTTC; D: -; J: TRBJ1-2; V: TRBV7-9; size: -
CDR3: CATETGTGGDEQYF; DNA: TGTGCCACAGAAACCGGGACAGGGGGCGACGAGCAGTACTTC; D: TRBD1; J: TRBJ2-7; V: TRBV6-5; size: -
CDR3: CASSLALGQGYSPLHF; DNA: TGTGCCAGCAGCTTAGCGCTGGGACAGGGTTATTCACCCCTCCACTTT; D: TRBD1; J: TRBJ1-6; V: TRBV7-9; size: -
CDR3: CASRPGGWNTEAFF; DNA: TGTGCCAGCAGGCCAGGGGGCTGGAACACTGAAGCTTTCTTT; D: TRBD1; J: TRBJ1-1; V: TRBV27; size: few
CDR3: CAISDSTAGSHSYEQYF; DNA: TGTGCCATCAGTGATTCAACGGCGGGAAGCCACTCCTACGAGCAGTACTTC; D: -; J: TRBJ2-7; V: TRBV10-3; size: few
CDR3: CASSYFLGVEAFF; DNA: TGTGCCAGCAGTTATTTTTTGGGCGTAGAAGCTTTCTTT; D: -; J: TRBJ1-1; V: TRBV6-5; size: -